The 9 T cell receptor beta chains below were found in one sample sequenced in a study of shared clonotypes between healthy human individuals. TCRdb's copy holds only in-frame clones and misses some; the assay was immunoSEQ multiplex PCR. The sample yields about 110,000 clones, over 65% seen once. The sequenced sample was memory CD8+ T cells sorted from blood. The subset is: CD45RO+ cells pooled with CCR7-negative TemRA cells. The receptors were sampled from a woman under 40 in good health.

This chain connects TRBV28 to TRBJ2-1; 12 bases are a match to TRBD2. V shed 3 bases and J 0 bases; nucleotides not matched to a gene: 3. The CDR3 covers 17 residues. Germline CDR1 MDHEN, CDR2 SYDVKM. DNA of the CDR3: TGTGCCAGCAGTTTGTGGACTAGCGGGGACTCCTACAATGAGCAGTTCTTC. It codes for CASSLWTSGDSYNEQFF.

This clone appeared a single time. J is TRBJ2-2 and V is TRBV7-2; either TRBD1 or TRBD2 may fit D (5 bases each). The germline gives CDR1 SGHTA, CDR2 FQGNSA. The CDR3 contains 17 residues. Trimming removed 4 bases from V and 1 base from J, with 16 bases in between. In nucleotides, the CDR3 is TGTGCCAGCAGCTCGACGGGGCGCGAGGTGAACACCGGGGAGCTGTTTTTT. Residues: CASSSTGREVNTGELFF.

The genes are TRBV19 and TRBJ1-2; the D gene is possibly TRBD1 (5 bases). Trimming removed 1 base at V and 0 bases at J, with 18 bases between. Germline lookup yields CDR1 LNHDA and CDR2 SQIVND (reference sequence). The CDR3 length is 18 residues. Here the CDR3 reads CASSIAQSTGPANYGYTF. The CDR3 DNA is TGTGCCAGTAGTATAGCACAATCAACGGGACCCGCTAACTATGGCTACACCTTC.

The chain employs TRBV18 and TRBJ2-7, with TRBD1 matching 7 bases. CDR1 is KGHSH, CDR2 LQKENI, per germline. The CDR3 is made up of 14 amino acids. Losses at the gene ends were 3 bases for V and 5 bases for J; bases not matched to a gene: 7. Here the CDR3 reads CASSPTGSLDEQYF. DNA of the CDR3: TGTGCCAGCTCACCGACAGGGTCTCTCGACGAGCAGTACTTC.

This clone turned up a few times. The chain uses TRBV6-1 and TRBJ1-5; the D gene is possibly TRBD1 (6 bases). Trimming stripped 2 bases from V and 0 bases from J, with 17 bases between. The CDR3 sequence is 18 residues long. Germline CDR1 and CDR2: MNHNS and SASEGT. CDR3 sequence (DNA): TGTGCCAGCAGTGAAATTGGCGAAAGGGGGTATAGCAATCAGCCCCAGCATTTT. Translating it yields CASSEIGERGYSNQPQHF.

V usage is TRBV4-2 and J usage is TRBJ1-5, with D unclear. The CDR3 is 15 residues long. V was cut by 4 bases and J by 0 bases, with 10 bases left in between. Germline V gene lookup returns CDR1 LGHNA and CDR2 YNFKEQ. The CDR3 protein is CASSRTEPSNQPQHF. For the CDR3, the DNA is TGTGCCAGCAGCCGGACCGAGCCTAGCAATCAGCCCCAGCATTTT.

This clone has more than one count but fewer than ten. The gene calls are TRBV28 and TRBJ2-7, with 7 nucleotides matching TRBD1. J lost 2 bases, V lost 6 bases, and 7 bases had no gene match. CDR3 length: 14 residues. In germline, CDR1 is MDHEN, CDR2 SYDVKM. CDR3 amino acids: CASSKGDSTYEQYF. The CDR3 bases are TGTGCCAGCAGCAAGGGGGACAGCACCTACGAGCAGTACTTC.

Ten or more counts support this clone. Other DNA sequences in this specimen translate into the identical CDR3. This chain connects TRBV28 to TRBJ1-4; D is possibly TRBD1 (5 bases). Trimming removed 3 bases from V and 0 bases from J, with 11 bases in between. CDR1 and CDR2 (germline): MDHEN, SYDVKM. The length of the CDR3 is 16 residues. CDR3 residues: CASSLWTHSTNEKLFF. CDR3 in DNA: TGTGCCAGCAGTTTGTGGACACACTCAACTAATGAAAAACTGTTTTTT. The full variable domain, in which reference TRBV28 and TRBJ1-4 provide the parts outside the CDR3, is DVKVTQSSRYLVKRTGEKVFLECVQDMDHENMFWYRQDPGLGLRLIYFSYDVKMKEKGDIPEGYSVSREKKERFSLILESASTNQTSMYLCASSLWTHSTNEKLFFGSGTQLSVL.

The chain links TRBV18 to TRBJ1-1; a possible D gene is TRBD1 (5 bases). Germline CDR1 is KGHSH and CDR2 is LQKENI. V lost 6 bases and J 3 bases, leaving 11 bases between the germline ends. This CDR3 has 13 amino acids. The CDR3 nucleotides are TGTGCCAGCTCTGGGACCAAGGACACTGAAGCTTTCTTT. It specifies CASSGTKDTEAFF.